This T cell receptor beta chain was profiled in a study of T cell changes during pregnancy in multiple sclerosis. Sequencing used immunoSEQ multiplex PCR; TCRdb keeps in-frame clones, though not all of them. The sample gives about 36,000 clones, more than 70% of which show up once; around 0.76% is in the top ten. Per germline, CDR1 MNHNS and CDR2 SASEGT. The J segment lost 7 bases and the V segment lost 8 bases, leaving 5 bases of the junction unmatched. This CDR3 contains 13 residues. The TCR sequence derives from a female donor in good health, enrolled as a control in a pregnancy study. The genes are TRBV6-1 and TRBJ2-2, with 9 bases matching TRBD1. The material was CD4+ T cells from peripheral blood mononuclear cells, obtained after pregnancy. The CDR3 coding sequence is TGTGCCAGCGAGACAGGGGGGTTCGGGGAGCTGTTTTTT. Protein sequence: CASETGGFGELFF.